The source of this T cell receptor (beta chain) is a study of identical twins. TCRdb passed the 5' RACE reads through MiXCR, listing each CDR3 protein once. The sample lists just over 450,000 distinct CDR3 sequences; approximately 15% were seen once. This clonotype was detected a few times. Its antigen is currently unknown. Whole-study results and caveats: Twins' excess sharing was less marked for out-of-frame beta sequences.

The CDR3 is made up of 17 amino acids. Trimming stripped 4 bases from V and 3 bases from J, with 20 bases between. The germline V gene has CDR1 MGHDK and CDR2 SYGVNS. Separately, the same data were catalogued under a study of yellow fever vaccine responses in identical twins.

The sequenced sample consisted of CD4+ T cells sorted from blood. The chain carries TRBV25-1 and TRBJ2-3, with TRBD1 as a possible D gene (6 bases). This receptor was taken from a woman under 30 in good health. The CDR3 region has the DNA TGTGCCAGCAGTGGGGCTCCCGGCAGGGGAAGGACAGATACGCAGTATTTT. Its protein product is CASSGAPGRGRTDTQYF.